This TCR beta chain was found in a study of control samples from healthy donors and cancer patients. Germline V gene lookup returns CDR1 SGHDT and CDR2 YYEEEE. V gave up 0 bases and J gave up 2 bases; unmatched junction bases: 4. This CDR3 region has 16 residues. The data were produced by immunoSEQ multiplex PCR, yet TCRdb's version contains in-frame clones alone and is incomplete. Among about 180,000 clones, 90% were seen once, and the ten largest hold more than 1.3%. The receptor was derived from a woman aged 45 to 65 in good health. The chain uses TRBV5-6 and TRBJ1-4; 7 nucleotides align to TRBD1. The sequenced material came from blood. CDR3 loop: CASSLVPGQTNEKLFF. CDR3 bases: TGTGCCAGCAGCTTGGTCCCGGGACAGACTAATGAAAAACTGTTTTTT.